A selection of T cell receptor beta chains follows, all from one sample in a study of blood T cell repertoires in COVID-19. Only in-frame clones appear in the TCRdb table, and some are missing; sequencing was by immunoSEQ multiplex PCR. This repertoire shows roughly 71,000 clones, almost 85% found once; its top ten account for approximately 25%. The sequenced sample was peripheral blood. The receptors were gathered from a man aged 50-59 years with acute or convalescent COVID-19. The CDR3 runs from the conserved cysteine through the conserved F or W. D genes are given only for firm matches. Only some rows state a clone size, as once, few, many or a class for expanded clones.

once	-	TRBJ2-3	TRBV24-1	TGTGCCACGAGAGGCCCCGGGGGACCCAGCACAGATACGCAGTATTTT	CATRGPGGPSTDTQYF
-	-	TRBJ2-5	TRBV10-3	TGTGCCATCAGAGAGGACAGCTACCAAGAGACCCAGTACTTC	CAIREDSYQETQYF
-	-	TRBJ1-6	TRBV3-1/TRBV3-2	TGTGCCAGCAGGAACGGACAGTCCTATAATTCACCCCTCCACTTT	CASRNGQSYNSPLHF
-	TRBD1	TRBJ1-2	TRBV6-5	TGTGCCAGCAGCGGGGACAGGGTGAGCTATGGCTACACCTTC	CASSGDRVSYGYTF
-	-	TRBJ1-1	TRBV6-1	TGTGCCAGCAGTGAAGCCCCCGGGTGGGCTTTCTTT	CASSEAPGWAFF
-	TRBD2	TRBJ2-3	TRBV5-4	TGTGCCAGCAGCTTGGAAGCGGGGGAGTCAGATACGCAGTATTTT	CASSLEAGESDTQYF
few	TRBD1	TRBJ2-7	TRBV27	TGTGCCAGCAGTCACGGACAGGGGTACGAGCAGTACTTC	CASSHGQGYEQYF
few	-	TRBJ2-3	TRBV4-2	TGTGCCAGCAGCCAAGCGAGACAGATTAGCACAGATACGCAGTATTTT	CASSQARQISTDTQYF
once	-	TRBJ1-5	TRBV6-6	TGTGCCAGCAGTCGGACAGCCCTTTCTAGCAATCAGCCCCAGCATTTT	CASSRTALSSNQPQHF
-	TRBD2	TRBJ2-3	TRBV7-3	TGTGCCAGCAGCTCCCAGCGGGGGCGCACAGATACGCAGTATTTT	CASSSQRGRTDTQYF
-	-	TRBJ1-2	TRBV11-2	TGTGCCAGCAGCAAATCAGGGGTCAGCTATGGCTACACCTTC	CASSKSGVSYGYTF
-	-	TRBJ1-6	TRBV30	TGTGCCTGGAGTGGAGAGAATAATTCACCCCTCCACTTT	CAWSGENNSPLHF
-	-	TRBJ1-2	TRBV23-1	TGCGCCAGCAGAACAGGGTACCCAGAAGGCTACACCTTC	CASRTGYPEGYTF
once	-	TRBJ2-5	TRBV24-1	TGTGCCACCAGTGACGCTCGGGGGGCGGGGGAGACCCAGTACTTC	CATSDARGAGETQYF
-	TRBD2	TRBJ2-3	TRBV11-2	TGTGCCAGCAGCTTAGTCCAGCGGGGTCGCACAGATACGCAGTATTTT	CASSLVQRGRTDTQYF
-	-	TRBJ2-4	TRBV11-2	TGTGCCAGCAGCTTAGATCTACAGTCTCAGTACTTC	CASSLDLQSQYF
few	TRBD1	TRBJ1-6	TRBV27	TGTGCCAGCAGTTCCGGACAGGGGACTGCACCCCTCCACTTT	CASSSGQGTAPLHF
-	-	TRBJ1-2	TRBV30	TGTGCCTGGAGTCGGGGTAATGGCTACACCTTC	CAWSRGNGYTF
few	TRBD1	TRBJ1-2	TRBV7-9	TGTGCCAGCAGCCTAACAGGGGAAGACTATGGCTACACCTTC	CASSLTGEDYGYTF
-	-	TRBJ2-1	TRBV5-1	TGCGCCAGCAGTTTAGGCGGTCTAGCGCAGAATGAGCAGTTCTTC	CASSLGGLAQNEQFF
-	-	TRBJ1-5	TRBV25-1	TGTGCCAGCAGTGAATCGGGGGTGAGCAATCAGCCCCAGCATTTT	CASSESGVSNQPQHF
-	TRBD2	TRBJ2-1	TRBV9	TGTGCCAGCAGCGTAGGCGGGGGGGCATGGAATGAGCAGTTCTTC	CASSVGGGAWNEQFF
-	-	TRBJ2-3	TRBV25-1	TGTGCCAGCAGTGAATCCAGGATTAGCACAGATACGCAGTATTTT	CASSESRISTDTQYF
-	-	TRBJ1-6	TRBV9	TGTGCCAGCAGCGTAGAGGGTGTCACGGGGTCACCCCTCCACTTT	CASSVEGVTGSPLHF
many	-	TRBJ1-5	TRBV28	TGTGCCAGCAGTTTATCCGGGGATGGCAATCAGCCCCAGCATTTT	CASSLSGDGNQPQHF
-	-	TRBJ1-5	TRBV27	TGTGCCAGCAGTTTAACGGGGACTTATAGCAATCAGCCCCAGCATTTT	CASSLTGTYSNQPQHF
-	TRBD2	TRBJ2-3	TRBV10-1	TGCGCCAGCAGTGATCCTAGCGGGGCCACAGATACGCAGTATTTT	CASSDPSGATDTQYF
once	TRBD2	TRBJ2-1	TRBV28	TGTGCGCTAGCGGACTCCTACAATGAGCAGTTCTTC	CALADSYNEQFF
-	-	TRBJ1-2	TRBV3-1/TRBV3-2	TGTGCCAGCAGCCAAGGGGTTTCAGGGGCCCACTATGGCTACACCTTC	CASSQGVSGAHYGYTF
once	TRBD1	TRBJ1-2	TRBV7-9	TGTGCCAGCAGCTTTGGCCGACAGGGGGCTGATGGCTACACCTTC	CASSFGRQGADGYTF
-	-	TRBJ1-1	TRBV5-1	TGCGCCAGCAGTTCGGGGGGGCTAATCATGAACACTGAAGCTTTCTTT	CASSSGGLIMNTEAFF